Shown below are 14 T cell receptor beta chains from a single sample sequenced in a study of cytomegalovirus exposure and HLA in healthy donors. Clones were sequenced by immunoSEQ multiplex PCR, and TCRdb holds only the in-frame ones, with some missing. The table lists about 130,000 clones, nearly 90% of them singletons. The sequencing sample was made of PBMCs. The origin of the receptors is a woman younger than 30 in good health and CMV-seropositive.

The rearrangement links TRBV7-9 to TRBJ2-5, with a tentative D call TRBD1 (6 bases). The CDR3 covers 13 residues. V lost 10 bases and J lost 3, with 15 bases in between. CDR1 and CDR2 (germline): SEHNR, FQNEAQ (reference sequence). The CDR3 DNA reads TGTGCCATCCTGGGTACAGGGAAAGAGACCCAGTACTTC. This codes for CAILGTGKETQYF.

The chain is built from TRBV9 and TRBJ2-7; 14 bases match TRBD2. The germline V gene encodes CDR1 SGDLS and CDR2 YYNGEE. The V and J ends lost 0 bases and 7 bases, in that order; junction bases with no gene match: 6. This CDR3 contains 16 residues. The CDR3 protein is CASSVGSGTSGGEQYF. The DNA of the CDR3 is TGTGCCAGCAGCGTAGGGTCCGGGACTAGCGGGGGAGAGCAGTACTTC.

This rearrangement joins TRBV13 to TRBJ1-3; TRBD1 agrees at 7 bases. Trimming removed 10 bases from V and 7 bases from J; junction bases left unmatched: 22. The CDR3 is 17 amino acids. The germline gives CDR1 PRHDT, CDR2 FYEKMQ (reference sequence). This CDR3 reads CATTSTRDRRPGNTIYF. CDR3 bases: TGTGCCACCACCTCAACCCGGGACAGACGACCCGGGAACACCATATATTTT. Full variable domain (rest looked up from reference TRBV13 and TRBJ1-3): AAGVIQSPRHLIKEKRETATLKCYPIPRHDTVYWYQQGPGQDPQFLISFYEKMQSDKGSIPDRFSAQQFSDYHSELNMSSLELGDSALYFCATTSTRDRRPGNTIYFGEGSWLTVV.

The chain uses TRBV7-2 and TRBJ2-7; D is undetermined. With 0 bases removed from V and 6 bases from J, the gap between germline ends came to 12 bases. CDR1 and CDR2 from the germline V gene are SGHTA and FQGNSA. This CDR3 has 14 amino acids. The CDR3 loop is CASSLARSRLEQYF. The CDR3 bases are TGTGCCAGCAGCTTAGCCCGATCTAGGCTCGAGCAGTACTTC.

The chain couples TRBV7-6 to TRBJ2-5; D ambiguous. The CDR3 consists of 14 residues. The V gene lost 6 bases and the J gene lost 5 bases, with 16 bases spanning the gap. Germline CDR1 reads SGHVS; CDR2 reads FNYEAQ. The CDR3 here is CASSSRGSLETQYF. The CDR3 DNA reads as TGTGCCAGCAGTTCGAGAGGCTCTTTGGAGACCCAGTACTTC.

This clone was observed a single time. This rearrangement joins TRBV5-3 to TRBJ1-4; a possible D gene is TRBD1 (5 bases). TRBV5-3 is sorted into the ORF group, with uncertain function. Deletions cut 4 bases from V and 0 bases from J, with 13 bases between. This CDR3 is 16 amino acids long. As DNA, the CDR3 is TGTGCCAGAAGCCGGGCCGGGGGTGCAACTAATGAAAAACTGTTTTTT. Amino acids: CARSRAGGATNEKLFF.

The chain is built from TRBV9 and TRBJ1-1; TRBD1 is a possible D gene (5 bases). Looked up from germline, CDR1 is SGDLS and CDR2 is YYNGEE. CDR3 length equals 16 residues. V lost 0 bases, J lost 4 bases, and 16 bases lay in between. This CDR3 reads CASSVGSNLGGTEAFF. In DNA form, the CDR3 reads TGTGCCAGCAGCGTAGGATCTAACTTGGGGGGCACTGAAGCTTTCTTT.

This rearrangement joins TRBV30 to TRBJ2-7, with 8 bases lining up with TRBD1. V shed 0 bases and J 4 bases; nucleotides not matched to a gene: 5. This CDR3 is 14 amino acids long. Germline V gene lookup returns CDR1 GTSNPN and CDR2 SVGIG (reference sequence). The CDR3 DNA follows: TGTGCCTGGAGTGTAGGCCAGGGGGCGTACGAGCAGTACTTC. The encoded protein is CAWSVGQGAYEQYF.

The chain combines TRBV6-1 with TRBJ2-7; no reliable D call. This CDR3 contains 13 residues. Germline values: CDR1 MNHNS, CDR2 SASEGT. Trimming cost V 7 bases and J 4 bases, with 14 bases left between them. This CDR3 is CASTRTGSYEQYF. The CDR3 nucleotides read TGTGCCAGCACCAGAACCGGGTCGTACGAGCAGTACTTC.

The sample holds one count of this clone. This chain uses TRBV27 with TRBJ2-1; D perhaps matches TRBD2 (5 bases). Germline CDR1 reads MNHEY; CDR2 reads SMNVEV (reference sequence). CDR3 length equals 15 residues. V was pared by 0 bases and J by 6 bases, with 12 bases between. The CDR3 loop is CASSLSLALVNEQFF. The CDR3 bases are TGTGCCAGCAGTTTATCTTTAGCGTTAGTCAATGAGCAGTTCTTC.

This clone was seen just once. This chain uses TRBV6-6 with TRBJ1-3; tentatively, D is TRBD1 (6 bases). Trimming cost V 2 bases and J 5 bases, with 10 bases left between them. This CDR3 region has 14 residues. CDR1 MNHNY and CDR2 SVGAGI come from the germline V gene (reference sequence). The CDR3 is CASSYAGERNTIYF. The CDR3, as DNA: TGTGCCAGCAGTTACGCAGGGGAGCGAAACACCATATATTTT.

This clone was detected only once. The CDR3 bases are TGTGCCAGCAGTTCGGGGGCCTACGAGCAGTACTTC. It specifies CASSSGAYEQYF. The chain joins TRBV27 to TRBJ2-7; a possible D gene is TRBD2 (6 bases). The germline V gene has CDR1 MNHEY and CDR2 SMNVEV (reference sequence). V shed 4 bases and J shed 2 bases, with 6 bases lying between them. The CDR3 covers 12 residues.

The chain uses TRBV11-2 and TRBJ2-4; 7 bases fit TRBD1. V was clipped by 4 bases and J by 2 bases; unmatched bases: 5. CDR1 and CDR2 from the germline V gene are SGHAT and FQNNGV. This CDR3 is built from 15 residues. DNA of the CDR3: TGTGCCAGCAGCTCCCTACAGGGGTCCAAAAACATTCAGTACTTC. Protein: CASSSLQGSKNIQYF.

The V call is TRBV6-5, the J call TRBJ1-2; 9 nucleotides align to TRBD1. Germline V gives CDR1 MNHEY, CDR2 SVGAGI. The V and J ends lost 6 bases and 3 bases, in that order; junction bases with no gene match: 2. This CDR3 region has 13 residues. CDR3 residues: CASRTGGDYGYTF. The CDR3 DNA sequence: TGTGCCAGCAGGACAGGGGGTGACTATGGCTACACCTTC.